The next 31 T cell receptor beta chains were all read from a single sample in a study of blood T cell repertoires in COVID-19. Assay used: immunoSEQ multiplex PCR; TCRdb lists only in-frame clones, some missing. The table includes tens of thousands of clones, 92% detected once. Sequenced sample: peripheral blood. The source of these receptors is a man aged 45 to 65 with active COVID-19.

The V and J genes are TRBV6-1 and TRBJ2-4; TRBD1 matches 7 bases. This CDR3 comprises 13 residues. The junction had 7 bases not matched to a gene; V was cut back by 1 base and J by 13 bases. CDR1 is MNHNS, CDR2 SASEGT, per germline. CDR3 sequence: CASSEGTGTVQYF. The DNA for the CDR3 is TGTGCCAGCAGTGAAGGGACGGGGACAGTGCAGTACTTC.

In DNA, the CDR3 is TGTGCCAGCTCACCGTCTCTGGCTAGCGGGGGGCAAGGGCAGTTCTTC. Its translation is CASSPSLASGGQGQFF. The V and J genes are TRBV18 and TRBJ2-1; TRBD2 agrees at 11 bases. V trimming: 3 bases; J trimming: 12 bases; junction bases outside the gene matches: 13. The CDR3 consists of 16 residues. Germline V lookup: CDR1 KGHSH, CDR2 LQKENI. The entire variable domain, with the rest obtained from reference TRBV18 and TRBJ2-1, is as follows: NAGVMQNPRHLVRRRGQEARLRCSPMKGHSHVYWYRQLPEEGLKFMVYLQKENIIDESGMPKERFSAEFPKEGPSILRIQQVVRGDSAAYFCASSPSLASGGQGQFFGPGTRLTVL.

The chain is built from TRBV10-1 and TRBJ2-7, with 7 nucleotides matching TRBD1. The CDR3 is 12 residues long. Germline trimming cut 7 bases from V and 5 bases from J; bases unmatched to any gene: 5. CDR1 is WNHNN, CDR2 SYGVQD, per germline (reference sequence). The DNA for the CDR3 is TGCGCCAGCAACACACAGGGGAACGAGCAGTACTTC. As protein: CASNTQGNEQYF.

The CDR3 bases are TGTGCCAGCGAGACAAGGCCGCAGGGGGGTGAGCAGTTCTTC. Amino acid sequence: CASETRPQGGEQFF. The chain uses TRBV2 and TRBJ2-1, with a possible D match to TRBD1 (7 bases). Trimming removed 8 bases from V and 9 bases from J, with 20 bases in between. The CDR3 loop spans 14 amino acids. The germline gives CDR1 SNHLY, CDR2 FYNNEI.

The chain couples TRBV25-1 to TRBJ2-1; D perhaps matches TRBD2 (6 bases). The CDR3 length is 15 residues. The germline gives CDR1 MGHDK, CDR2 SYGVNS. The V gene lost 7 bases and the J gene lost 6 bases, with 19 bases spanning the gap. Here the CDR3 DNA reads TGTGCCAGCACAGAGACTAGAGCGGGCCTCAATGAGCAGTTCTTC. Translating gives CASTETRAGLNEQFF.

The chain recombines TRBV18 with TRBJ2-1; 9 positions agree with TRBD1. Germline CDR1 reads KGHSH; CDR2 reads LQKENI. After removal of 6 bases from V and 2 bases from J, the junction contained 5 bases not matched to a gene. There are 15 residues in the CDR3. CDR3 DNA: TGTGCCAGCTCGAGGACAGGGGCGACCTACAATGAGCAGTTCTTC. The encoded protein is CASSRTGATYNEQFF.

This clone appeared once. The chain joins TRBV10-1 to TRBJ1-5, with D possibly matching TRBD1 (5 bases). With 6 bases removed from V and 3 bases from J, the gap between germline ends came to 24 bases. Looked up from germline, CDR1 is WNHNN and CDR2 is SYGVQD (reference sequence). CDR3 length: 18 amino acids. CDR3 sequence: CASRPPSETRGFNQPQHF. In nucleotides, the CDR3 is TGCGCCAGCAGGCCGCCCTCGGAGACCCGGGGGTTCAATCAGCCCCAGCATTTT.

The chain combines TRBV5-4 with TRBJ1-6, with D uncertain. Germline-derived CDR1 and CDR2 are SGHNT and YYREEE (reference sequence). Trimming took off 0 bases at V and 7 bases at J, with 5 bases between the two ends. The CDR3 is 13 residues long. CDR3 protein: CASSLGPNSPLHF. As DNA, the CDR3 is TGTGCCAGCAGCTTGGGGCCCAATTCACCCCTCCACTTT.

V gene TRBV25-1 combines with J gene TRBJ2-1; 9 bases align to TRBD2. V shed 3 bases and J 5 bases; nucleotides not matched to a gene: 5. In germline, CDR1 is MGHDK, CDR2 SYGVNS. The CDR3 contains 15 residues. CDR3 coding DNA: TGTGCCAGCAGTGAGGCGGGAGGGCCGCACAATGAGCAGTTCTTC. Translation gives CASSEAGGPHNEQFF. The full variable domain, its missing parts supplied by reference TRBV25-1 and TRBJ2-1, is EADIYQTPRYLVIGTGKKITLECSQTMGHDKMYWYQQDPGMELHLIHYSYGVNSTEKGDLSSESTVSRIRTEHFPLTLESARPSHTSQYLCASSEAGGPHNEQFFGPGTRLTVL.

V usage is TRBV5-1 and J usage is TRBJ2-7; a possible D gene is TRBD2 (6 bases). The germline CDR1 and CDR2 sequences are SGHRS and YFSETQ. The CDR3 has 14 residues. V dropped 2 bases and J dropped 2 bases, with 11 bases sitting between them. CDR3 DNA sequence: TGCGCCAGCAGCTTAGGCGGGGATACCTACGAGCAGTACTTC. Protein: CASSLGGDTYEQYF. Looking up the rest from reference TRBV5-1 and TRBJ2-7 gives the full variable domain: KAGVTQTPRYLIKTRGQQVTLSCSPISGHRSVSWYQQTPGQGLQFLFEYFSETQRNKGNFPGRFSGRQFSNSRSEMNVSTLELGDSALYLCASSLGGDTYEQYFGPGTRLTVT.

The gene calls are TRBV4-1 and TRBJ2-1, with 16 bases that match TRBD2. Per germline, CDR1 MGHRA and CDR2 YSYEKL. This CDR3 contains 19 residues. With 1 base clipped from V and 2 bases from J, the junction kept 5 bases outside the gene matches. The CDR3 DNA reads as TGCGCCAGCAGCCAAGTGGGACTAGCGGGAGGGCGCCCCTACAATGAGCAGTTCTTC. It specifies CASSQVGLAGGRPYNEQFF.

This chain links TRBV12-5 with TRBJ1-5, with TRBD1 as a possible D gene (5 bases). Germline CDR1 reads LGHNT; CDR2 reads FRNRAP. CDR3 length equals 14 residues. The V and J ends lost 4 bases and 3 bases respectively, with 10 bases between them. CDR3 sequence: CASGSREDNQPQHF. CDR3 bases: TGTGCTAGTGGTTCCAGGGAAGACAATCAGCCCCAGCATTTT.

The rearrangement uses TRBV5-4 and TRBJ1-5; D call uncertain. The germline V gene has CDR1 SGHNT and CDR2 YYREEE (reference sequence). V gave up 3 bases and J gave up 6 bases, with 7 bases separating them. The CDR3 runs to 12 residues. As DNA, the CDR3 is TGTGCCAGCAGCTCTCCGGGTCAGCCCCAGCATTTT. Amino acid sequence: CASSSPGQPQHF.

The rearrangement links TRBV10-1 to TRBJ1-1; TRBD1 aligns across 8 bases. The CDR3 spans 16 residues. CDR1 WNHNN and CDR2 SYGVQD come from the germline V gene (reference sequence). Losses at the gene ends were 3 bases for V and 1 base for J; bases not matched to a gene: 7. This CDR3 is CASSDWQGAGNTEAFF. The CDR3 DNA reads as TGCGCCAGCAGTGACTGGCAGGGGGCCGGGAACACTGAAGCTTTCTTT.

The V and J genes are TRBV27 and TRBJ2-7; D is perhaps TRBD2 (5 bases). This CDR3 is 11 amino acids long. Trimming pared 5 bases from V and 3 bases from J, leaving 5 bases between. Per the germline V gene, CDR1 is MNHEY and CDR2 is SMNVEV (reference sequence). CDR3 in amino acids: CASSRGYEQYF. The CDR3 coding sequence is TGTGCCAGCAGTCGGGGCTACGAGCAGTACTTC.

This sequence joins TRBV4-1 and TRBJ1-5; D perhaps matches TRBD1 (5 bases). The CDR3 spans 15 residues. Trimming took off 1 base at V and 7 bases at J, with 14 bases between the two ends. Germline V gives CDR1 MGHRA, CDR2 YSYEKL. CDR3 residues: CASSQGGYDSQPQHF. CDR3 nucleotides: TGCGCCAGCAGCCAAGGGGGATATGACAGCCAGCCCCAGCATTTT.

V and J are TRBV10-2 and TRBJ2-1, with 11 nucleotides matching TRBD2. Germline trimming cut 3 bases from V and 3 bases from J; bases unmatched to any gene: 16. This CDR3 has 20 residues. Germline V lookup: CDR1 WSHSY, CDR2 SAAADI. CDR3 nucleotides: TGCGCCAGCAGTGAAGTCTCGGGGCTAGCGGGAGGCCCCTTCTACAATGAGCAGTTCTTC. Its translation is CASSEVSGLAGGPFYNEQFF.

J is TRBJ2-7 and V is TRBV5-1; D is unresolved. The germline V and J ends were trimmed by 0 bases and 7 bases, with 8 bases remaining between them. This CDR3 spans 12 amino acids. CDR1 is SGHRS, CDR2 YFSETQ, per germline. CDR3 sequence reads: CASSLVGGEQYF. The CDR3 nucleotides are TGCGCCAGCAGCTTGGTCGGCGGTGAGCAGTACTTC.

A few counts support this clone. The chain has TRBV29-1 and TRBJ2-2; no definite D call. The CDR3 extends over 12 amino acids. Germline lookup yields CDR1 SQVTM and CDR2 ANQGSEA. V lost 2 bases to trimming and J lost 3 bases, with 4 bases between them. The CDR3 here is CSVERDTGELFF. CDR3 bases: TGCAGCGTTGAACGGGACACCGGGGAGCTGTTTTTT.

The rearrangement links TRBV10-1 to TRBJ2-3, with a weak D call TRBD2 (5 bases). The V gene's germline CDR1 is WNHNN and CDR2 SYGVQD (reference sequence). The CDR3 loop spans 12 amino acids. Trimming shortened V by 5 bases and J by 10 bases, and 13 bases separated the two germline ends. The CDR3 DNA reads as TGCGCCAGCAGTACCACTCCGAGGGCGCAGTATTTT. It translates to CASSTTPRAQYF.

CDR3 bases: TGTGCCAGCAGCCAGCTAAGTGTAGGAGCCTCCTACGAGCAGTACTTC. Its translation: CASSQLSVGASYEQYF. This chain links TRBV4-2 with TRBJ2-7; D is ambiguous. CDR1 LGHNA and CDR2 YNFKEQ come from the germline V gene. Trimming stripped 3 bases from V and 0 bases from J, with 15 bases between. This CDR3 region has 16 residues.

This clone was seen only a few times. CDR3 sequence reads: CASSLGQGAGNTIYF. The CDR3 DNA sequence: TGTGCCAGCAGTCTCGGACAGGGAGCTGGAAACACCATATATTTT. The genes are TRBV5-5 and TRBJ1-3; TRBD1 agrees at 8 bases. After removal of 5 bases from V and 2 bases from J, the junction contained 6 bases not matched to a gene. The CDR3 has 15 residues. Germline CDR1 and CDR2: SGHKS and YYEKEE (reference sequence).

The chain combines TRBV6-5 with TRBJ2-1, with D tentatively TRBD2 (6 bases). Germline CDR1 is MNHEY and CDR2 is SVGAGI. The V end was cut by 6 bases, the J end by 1 base, with 13 bases between. The CDR3 covers 15 residues. The CDR3 DNA reads TGTGCCAGCAGCTTCCAGACTAGTTCCTACAATGAGCAGTTCTTC. It codes for CASSFQTSSYNEQFF.

This clone has just one count. This chain links TRBV11-3 with TRBJ1-6, with unresolved D. The CDR3 runs 15 residues. With 1 base removed from V and 7 bases from J, the gap between germline ends came to 11 bases. From germline, CDR1 is SGHNT and CDR2 YENEEA. The CDR3 spells CASSLGVRLNSPLHF. The CDR3 DNA reads TGTGCCAGCAGCTTAGGGGTTAGACTAAATTCACCCCTCCACTTT. Complete variable domain (other parts from reference TRBV11-3 and TRBJ1-6): EAGVVQSPRYKIIEKKQPVAFWCNPISGHNTLYWYLQNLGQGPELLIRYENEEAVDDSQLPKDRFSAERLKGVDSTLKIQPAELGDSAVYLCASSLGVRLNSPLHFGNGTRLTVT.

The chain has TRBV5-1 and TRBJ1-2; 7 bases agree with TRBD1. This CDR3 region has 16 residues. Trimming cost V 2 bases and J 0 bases; bases outside gene matches: 7. CDR1 and CDR2 from the germline V gene are SGHRS and YFSETQ. CDR3: CASSLRAGGTNYGYTF. In DNA, the CDR3 is TGCGCCAGCAGCTTAAGAGCAGGGGGAACTAACTATGGCTACACCTTC.

The chain recombines TRBV7-3 with TRBJ2-3; 11 nucleotides align to TRBD1. With 5 bases clipped from V and 3 bases from J, the junction kept 13 bases outside the gene matches. The germline V gene has CDR1 SGHTA and CDR2 FQGTGA. This CDR3 comprises 18 residues. CDR3 residues: CASSPHGQGARLTDTQYF. The CDR3, as DNA: TGTGCCAGCAGCCCCCACGGACAGGGGGCAAGGTTGACAGATACGCAGTATTTT.

The chain combines TRBV20-1 with TRBJ2-3; D is undetermined. V lost 3 bases and J 1 base, leaving 8 bases between the germline ends. The CDR3 runs to 13 residues. CDR1 and CDR2 from the germline V gene are DFQATT and SNEGSKA (reference sequence). CDR3 sequence: CSASEAGTDTQYF. In DNA form, the CDR3 reads TGCAGTGCTAGTGAGGCTGGCACAGATACGCAGTATTTT.

The rearrangement uses TRBV4-1 and TRBJ1-2; D perhaps matches TRBD1 (6 bases). Per germline, CDR1 MGHRA and CDR2 YSYEKL. The CDR3 extends over 14 amino acids. V was trimmed by 6 bases and J by 4 bases, leaving 15 bases between them. CDR3 coding DNA: TGCGCCAGCAGTTTAGGGGGGGGCGCCTATGGCTACACCTTC. This encodes CASSLGGGAYGYTF.

The genes are TRBV5-6 and TRBJ1-3; tentatively, D is TRBD1 (5 bases). The CDR3 consists of 14 residues. Trimming shortened V by 4 bases and J by 2 bases, and 10 bases separated the two germline ends. Germline V gene data show CDR1 as SGHDT and CDR2 as YYEEEE. This CDR3 reads CASSIGHPGNTIYF. The CDR3 DNA reads TGTGCCAGCAGCATAGGACATCCTGGAAACACCATATATTTT. The whole variable domain, remainder taken from reference TRBV5-6 and TRBJ1-3, is DAGVTQSPTHLIKTRGQQVTLRCSPKSGHDTVSWYQQALGQGPQFIFQYYEEEERQRGNFPDRFSGHQFPNYSSELNVNALLLGDSALYLCASSIGHPGNTIYFGEGSWLTVV.

CDR3 in DNA: TGTGCCAGCAGCTCCCAGGACAGTCCAGATACGCAGTATTTT. It is translated as CASSSQDSPDTQYF. The chain carries TRBV7-9 and TRBJ2-3; D is possibly TRBD1 (6 bases). V shed 4 bases and J shed 4 bases, with 12 bases lying between them. CDR3 length: 14 residues. Per the germline V gene, CDR1 is SEHNR and CDR2 is FQNEAQ (reference sequence).

CDR3 DNA sequence: TGTGCCACCAGTCTAAGGGAGAGCACCGGGGAGCTGTTTTTT. Translation: CATSLRESTGELFF. The chain recombines TRBV24-1 with TRBJ2-2; weak D call: TRBD2 (5 bases). V lost 6 bases and J 4 bases, leaving 11 bases between the germline ends. CDR1 KGHDR and CDR2 SFDVKD come from the germline V gene. The CDR3 is 14 residues long.